The rows below give T cell receptor beta chains drawn from one sample of a study of CD8 T cells in Susac syndrome. TCRdb called the immunoSEQ multiplex PCR reads again in MiXCR, with one record for every CDR3 protein. The table lists 100,000 or so distinct CDR3 sequences, just under 95% of them singletons. The sample consisted of CD8+ T cells from PBMCs. The source of these receptors is a human donor in good health. The CDR3 runs from the conserved cysteine through the conserved F or W. The D gene is left open where the match is weak. Clone size is not always given. Where it is, it says once, few, many or a class for expanded clones.

>TRBV30|11|NA|NA|TRBJ2-1
CAWSNTGSRFF
TGTGCCTGGAGTAATACAGGGAGTCGGTTCTTC
>TRBV7-9|16|TRBD1|NA|TRBJ1-1
CASSQRQGAMNTEAFF
TGTGCCAGCAGCCAACGACAGGGGGCCATGAACACTGAAGCTTTCTTT
>TRBV7-8|18|NA|once|TRBJ1-1
CASSSLPAYRSLNTEAFF
TGTGCCAGCAGCTCCTTACCCGCGTACCGTTCCCTGAACACTGAAGCTTTCTTT
>TRBV13|17|NA|once|TRBJ1-6
CASSPSGPKIVNSPLHF
TGTGCCAGCAGTCCTAGTGGACCGAAAATTGTGAATTCACCCCTCCACTTT
>TRBV29-1|14|TRBD2|NA|TRBJ2-7
CSARASGSYSEQYF
TGCAGCGCCCGGGCTAGCGGCAGTTACTCCGAGCAGTACTTC
>TRBV4-2|16|NA|NA|TRBJ2-6
CASSPGRLSGANVLTF
TGTGCCAGCAGCCCTGGGCGCTTATCTGGGGCCAACGTCCTGACTTTC
>TRBV5-1|16|TRBD2|once|TRBJ2-5
CASSLERLAGQETQYF
TGCGCCAGCAGCCTCGAGCGGCTAGCGGGACAAGAGACCCAGTACTTC
>TRBV7-3|14|NA|once|TRBJ1-2
CASSQTGGYYGYTF
TGTGCCAGCAGCCAAACCGGGGGTTACTATGGCTACACCTTC
>TRBV29-1|13|TRBD1|NA|TRBJ1-2
CSVDRGPYYGYTF
TGCAGCGTAGACAGGGGACCCTACTATGGCTACACCTTC
>TRBV7-2|17|TRBD1|NA|TRBJ1-1
CASSVPGTGVVKTEAFF
TGTGCCAGCAGCGTTCCGGGGACAGGGGTCGTAAAGACTGAAGCTTTCTTT
>TRBV6-1|13|NA|NA|TRBJ2-2
CASSEWDSGELFF
TGTGCCAGCAGTGAATGGGATTCCGGGGAGCTGTTTTTT
>TRBV3-1|15|NA|NA|TRBJ1-6
CASSGRELVNSPLHF
TGTGCCAGCAGCGGTAGGGAGCTTGTGAATTCACCCCTCCACTTT
>TRBV5-1|14|NA|NA|TRBJ1-2
CASSTEVSNYGYTF
TGCGCCAGCAGCACCGAAGTGTCTAACTATGGCTACACCTTC
>TRBV6-2/TRBV6-3|13|TRBD1|NA|TRBJ1-3
CASTRQGRNTIYF
TGTGCCAGCACCAGACAGGGGCGAAACACCATATATTTT
>TRBV20-1|12|NA|NA|TRBJ1-3
CSASVSGNTIYF
TGCAGTGCTAGCGTCTCTGGAAACACCATATATTTT
>TRBV29-1|13|NA|NA|TRBJ1-1
CSVVDSRNTEAFF
TGCAGCGTCGTAGACAGTCGGAACACTGAAGCTTTCTTT
>TRBV4-1|15|NA|once|TRBJ1-3
CASSQGPVTGNTIYF
TGCGCCAGCAGCCAAGGTCCGGTTACCGGAAACACCATATATTTT
>TRBV5-4|14|TRBD2|few|TRBJ2-7
CASRPGTSEDEQYF
TGTGCCAGCAGGCCCGGGACTAGCGAAGACGAGCAGTACTTC
>TRBV7-2|14|NA|NA|TRBJ1-1
CASSPWQGWAEAFF
TGTGCCAGCAGCCCGTGGCAGGGGTGGGCTGAAGCTTTCTTT
>TRBV6-2/TRBV6-3|15|NA|once|TRBJ1-5
CASSYASTGTQPQHF
TGTGCCAGCAGTTACGCCTCCACAGGGACTCAGCCCCAGCATTTT
>TRBV6-2/TRBV6-3|16|TRBD2|once|TRBJ2-1
CASTDPGTSGSNEQFF
TGTGCCAGCACTGACCCTGGGACTAGCGGGAGTAATGAGCAGTTCTTC
>TRBV23-1|20|TRBD2|NA|TRBJ2-1
CASSQPGTSGQNPSYNEQFF
TGCGCCAGCAGTCAACCGGGGACTAGCGGGCAAAACCCCTCCTACAATGAGCAGTTCTTC
>TRBV6-2/TRBV6-3|17|TRBD2|NA|TRBJ2-5
CASSSASGGETQETQYF
TGTGCCAGCAGTTCAGCTAGCGGGGGTGAGACCCAAGAGACCCAGTACTTC
>TRBV9|15|NA|NA|TRBJ2-3
CASSVRGASTDTQYF
TGTGCCAGCAGCGTACGGGGAGCTAGCACAGATACGCAGTATTTT
>TRBV12-5|14|NA|NA|TRBJ2-7
CASAREGVSYEQYF
TGTGCTAGTGCCCGAGAAGGGGTCTCCTACGAGCAGTACTTC
>TRBV20-1|15|TRBD1|NA|TRBJ2-7
CSASAPGQGTYEQYF
TGCAGTGCTAGTGCCCCGGGACAGGGAACCTACGAGCAGTACTTC
>TRBV18|15|TRBD1|NA|TRBJ1-1
CASSPGDRGNTEAFF
TGTGCCAGCTCACCAGGGGACAGGGGAAACACTGAAGCTTTCTTT
>TRBV29-1|13|TRBD1|NA|TRBJ1-2
CSVERTGGFSYTF
TGCAGCGTTGAAAGGACAGGGGGCTTTAGCTACACCTTC